These 18 T cell receptor beta chains were all obtained from the same sample, sequenced in a study of T cells in women clearing cervical HPV infection. Assay used: immunoSEQ multiplex PCR; TCRdb lists only in-frame clones, some missing. This repertoire comprises 15,000 to 20,000 clones; its ten largest clones make up approximately 16%. Input material: blood buffy coat. These receptors all stem from a woman aged 18 to 75 with a cervical HPV16 infection that either progressed to CIN3+ or cleared (not recorded which).

As regards this clone: The read stops 3 residues short of the end of the CDR3; the missing end is completed from the germline J gene. The chain carries TRBV20-1 and TRBJ2-1; TRBD2 aligns across 11 bases. V shed 6 bases, J shed 5 bases, and the junction held 9 bases outside the gene matches. Germline V lookup: CDR1 DFQATT, CDR2 SNEGSKA (reference sequence). The CDR3 has 15 residues. The CDR3 sequence is CSAAILAGGNNEQFF. CDR3 DNA, as far as it was read: TGCAGTGCGGCCATTCTAGCGGGGGGAAACAATGAG.

Worth noting for this clone: The CDR3 end is not reached by the read, which stops 3 residues before it; the germline J gene fills it in. The rearrangement uses TRBV30 and TRBJ2-1; 8 bases are a match to TRBD1. The junction had 6 bases not matched to a gene; V was cut back by 2 bases and J by 3 bases. Looked up from germline, CDR1 is GTSNPN and CDR2 is SVGIG (reference sequence). The CDR3 loop spans 15 amino acids. The CDR3 region is CAWSFGQGVYNEQFF. The covered CDR3 bases are TGTGCCTGGAGTTTCGGACAGGGAGTCTACAATGAG.

With regard to this clone: The read falls 3 residues short of the CDR3 end, and the missing part is taken from the germline J gene. The chain combines TRBV5-1 with TRBJ2-3; no reliable D call. Trimming shortened V by 0 bases and J by 0 bases, and 8 bases separated the two germline ends. The CDR3 loop spans 15 amino acids. Germline values: CDR1 SGHRS, CDR2 YFSETQ. The CDR3 is CASSLDSTSTDTQYF. Incomplete CDR3 DNA: TGCGCCAGCAGCTTGGACTCGACTAGCACAGATACG.

Worth noting for this clone: The CDR3 end is not reached by the read, which stops 3 residues before it; the germline J gene fills it in. The gene calls are TRBV30 and TRBJ2-7, with 12 bases lining up with TRBD2. This CDR3 region has 15 residues. J lost 1 base, V lost 0 bases, and 1 base had no gene match. Germline loops: CDR1 GTSNPN, CDR2 SVGIG (reference sequence). The part of the CDR3 DNA that was read is TGTGCCTGGAGTGTTGGACTAGCGGGGTCCTACGAG. This translates into CAWSVGLAGSYE. The whole CDR3 sequence is CAWSVGLAGSYEQYF.

Turning to this clone: From the germline J gene comes the end of the CDR3, since the read stops 3 residues before it. This rearrangement joins TRBV19 to TRBJ2-2; D remains ambiguous. CDR3 length: 15 amino acids. Germline V CDR1 and CDR2: LNHDA, SQIVND (reference sequence). Trimming took 4 bases from V and 4 from J, leaving 13 bases between them. CDR3 DNA, as far as it was read: TGTGCCAGTAGTAACAACAACCCGGGCACCGGGGAG. Translating gives CASSNNNPGTGE. The whole CDR3 is CASSNNNPGTGELFF.

For this clone: The CDR3 goes on 3 residues after the read ends, and that part is filled in from the germline J gene. The rearrangement uses TRBV20-1 and TRBJ1-5, with TRBD1 as a possible D gene (6 bases). The ends were cut back, 8 bases at V and 8 bases at J, with 19 bases in the middle. The CDR3 sequence is 13 residues long. Germline lookup yields CDR1 DFQATT and CDR2 SNEGSKA (reference sequence). The covered CDR3 bases are TGCAGTACGGCCCGACACCCAGGGGAGCCC. It yields the protein CSTARHPGEP. The full CDR3 protein reads CSTARHPGEPQHF.

With respect to this clone: Sequencing ends 3 residues short of the CDR3 end; the germline J gene provides the rest. The J gene is TRBJ1-1, the V gene TRBV6-2 or TRBV6-3; a weak D match, TRBD1 (5 bases). Germline assignment: CDR1 MNHEY and CDR2 SVGEGT. The V and J ends lost 11 bases and 6 bases respectively, with 16 bases between them. The CDR3 extends over 12 amino acids. Partial CDR3 DNA: TGTGCCTCCCGGGGGTACAGTCCTGAA. Protein: CASRGYSPE. The full CDR3 protein reads CASRGYSPEAFF.

About this clone itself: One junction end disagrees with the germline gene, perhaps due to a read error. The read gets to within 3 residues of the CDR3 end, and the germline J gene fills in the rest. Other DNA sequences in this specimen translate into the identical CDR3. This chain uses TRBV30 with TRBJ1-3; TRBD1 is a possible D gene (6 bases). The germline CDR1 and CDR2 sequences are GTSNPN and SVGIG (reference sequence). This CDR3 is 14 amino acids long. CDR3: CAWTQGWKGNTIYF. Incomplete CDR3 DNA: TGTGCCTGGACACAGGGCTGGAAAGGAAACACG.

Concerning this clone itself: The CDR3 end falls 3 residues outside the read, so it is completed with the germline J gene. The rearrangement links TRBV28 to TRBJ1-5, with 8 positions matching TRBD1. Per the germline V gene, CDR1 is MDHEN and CDR2 is SYDVKM. The length of the CDR3 is 14 residues. J lost 7 bases, V lost 1 base, and 3 bases had no gene match. The covered CDR3 bases are TGTGCCAGCAGTTTATCAGGGGGCAGGCAGCCC. Translation: CASSLSGGRQP. The whole CDR3 region reads CASSLSGGRQPQHF. The whole variable domain, remainder taken from reference TRBV28 and TRBJ1-5, is DVKVTQSSRYLVKRTGEKVFLECVQDMDHENMFWYRQDPGLGLRLIYFSYDVKMKEKGDIPEGYSVSREKKERFSLILESASTNQTSMYLCASSLSGGRQPQHFGDGTRLSIL.

On this clone itself: The read stops 3 residues short of the end of the CDR3; the missing end is completed from the germline J gene. The chain carries TRBV2 and TRBJ2-5; TRBD1 might be the D (5 bases). The V gene lost 5 bases and the J gene lost 0 bases, with 7 bases spanning the gap. The V gene's germline CDR1 is SNHLY and CDR2 FYNNEI. The CDR3 covers 13 residues. Here the CDR3 reads CASSLTDQETQYF. The CDR3 bases that were read are TGTGCCAGCAGTCTGACAGACCAAGAGACC.

A note on this clone: The DNA ends 3 residues before the CDR3 does, and the rest of the CDR3 is filled in from the germline J gene. Different DNA sequences within this sample yield the same CDR3. J is TRBJ2-7 and V is TRBV20-1; 8 nucleotides line up with TRBD2. J lost 3 bases, V lost 3 bases, and 4 bases had no gene match. Germline CDR1 and CDR2: DFQATT and SNEGSKA (reference sequence). The CDR3 totals 13 residues. The sequenced part of the CDR3 DNA is TGCAGTGCTAGTCGCGGGGGGCGCTACGAG. Translation gives CSASRGGRYE. The entire CDR3 is CSASRGGRYEQYF.

Concerning this clone itself: The read finishes 3 residues shy of the CDR3 end, and the germline J gene is used to complete it. The chain carries TRBV7-2 and TRBJ1-1; 7 bases are shared with TRBD1. Germline assignment: CDR1 SGHTA and CDR2 FQGNSA. The junction had 6 bases not matched to a gene; V was cut back by 3 bases and J by 5 bases. The CDR3 length is 14 residues. CDR3 loop: CASSFDRVRTEAFF. The DNA read from the CDR3 is TGTGCCAGCAGCTTTGACAGGGTGAGGACTGAA.

As regards this clone: The CDR3 end is not reached by the read, which stops 3 residues before it; the germline J gene fills it in. The chain employs TRBV7-2 and TRBJ2-7, with D tentatively TRBD2 (6 bases). The germline V and J ends were trimmed by 9 bases and 0 bases, with 18 bases remaining between them. The CDR3 has 15 amino acids. Looked up from germline, CDR1 is SGHTA and CDR2 is FQGNSA. The sequenced CDR3 bases are TGTGCCAGTACGCTGTTTGGGGGGTTCTCCTACGAG. Translation gives CASTLFGGFSYE. The full CDR3 protein is CASTLFGGFSYEQYF.

This chain's CDR3 is CATSGLDETDTQYF. The sequenced part of the CDR3 DNA is TGTGCCACCTCGGGACTGGACGAAACAGATACG. The chain joins TRBV11-3 to TRBJ2-3; possible D gene TRBD2, 6 bases. The DNA ends 3 residues before the CDR3 does, and the rest of the CDR3 is filled in from the germline J gene. In germline, CDR1 is SGHNT, CDR2 YENEEA. This CDR3 comprises 14 residues. V gave up 10 bases and J gave up 3 bases, with 17 bases separating them. Together with reference TRBV11-3 and TRBJ2-3, the CDR3 gives the full variable domain: EAGVVQSPRYKIIEKKQPVAFWCNPISGHNTLYWYLQNLGQGPELLIRYENEEAVDDSQLPKDRFSAERLKGVDSTLKIQPAELGDSAVYLCATSGLDETDTQYFGPGTRLTVL.

Comments on this clone: The CDR3 extends 3 residues past the end of the read, so its final part is completed from the germline J gene. The genes are TRBV5-1 and TRBJ2-6, with D possibly being TRBD2 (6 bases). CDR1 and CDR2 from the germline V gene are SGHRS and YFSETQ. Trimming cost V 4 bases and J 3 bases, with 17 bases left between them. The CDR3 is made up of 17 amino acids. Incomplete CDR3 DNA: TGCGCCAGCAGCCCCGAGGTTGGGGGGTATGGGGCCAACGTC. Translation: CASSPEVGGYGANV. The CDR3, in full, reads CASSPEVGGYGANVLTF.

To note about this clone: The read terminates 3 residues ahead of where the CDR3 ends, so the germline J gene completes it. V is TRBV19 and J is TRBJ2-3; 8 bases map to TRBD1. Trimming took 6 bases from V and 1 from J; bases not matched to a gene: 12. From germline, CDR1 is LNHDA and CDR2 SQIVND (reference sequence). The CDR3 covers 17 residues. This CDR3 is CASSPTADRVGTDTQYF. The sequenced part of the CDR3 DNA is TGTGCCAGTAGCCCGACCGCGGACAGGGTGGGCACAGATACG.

Turning to this clone: A junction boundary mismatches the germline segment, possibly from a read error. The read gets to within 3 residues of the CDR3 end, and the germline J gene fills in the rest. This chain uses TRBV4-2 with TRBJ2-3, with 12 positions matching TRBD2. The CDR3 contains 17 residues. Per the germline V gene, CDR1 is LGHNA and CDR2 is YNFKEQ. The CDR3 here is CASSQVSSGGAAETQYF. The covered CDR3 bases are TGTGCCAGCAGCCAAGTCTCTAGCGGGGGGGCGGCAGAGACG.

As to this clone: The DNA ends 3 residues before the CDR3 does, and the rest of the CDR3 is filled in from the germline J gene. The V and J genes are TRBV19 and TRBJ1-2; the D gene is possibly TRBD1 (6 bases). This CDR3 spans 11 amino acids. Per the germline V gene, CDR1 is LNHDA and CDR2 is SQIVND (reference sequence). The CDR3 here is CASKGVDGYTF. CDR3 bases read: TGTGCCAGTAAGGGGGTGGACGGC.